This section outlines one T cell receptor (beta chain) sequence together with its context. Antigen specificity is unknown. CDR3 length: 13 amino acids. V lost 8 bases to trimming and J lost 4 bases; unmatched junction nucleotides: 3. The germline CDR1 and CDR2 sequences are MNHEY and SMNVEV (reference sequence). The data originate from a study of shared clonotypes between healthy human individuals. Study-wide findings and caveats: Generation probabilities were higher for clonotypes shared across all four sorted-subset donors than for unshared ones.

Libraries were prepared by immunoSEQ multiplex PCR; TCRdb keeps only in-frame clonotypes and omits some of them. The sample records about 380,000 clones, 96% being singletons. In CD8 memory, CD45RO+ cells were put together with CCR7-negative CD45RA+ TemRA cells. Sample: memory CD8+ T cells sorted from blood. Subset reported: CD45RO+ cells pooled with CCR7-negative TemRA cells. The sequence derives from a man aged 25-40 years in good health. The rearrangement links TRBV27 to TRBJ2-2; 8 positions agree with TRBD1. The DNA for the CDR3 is TGTGCCAGCCCAACAGGGGGCACCGGGGAGCTGTTTTTT. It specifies CASPTGGTGELFF.